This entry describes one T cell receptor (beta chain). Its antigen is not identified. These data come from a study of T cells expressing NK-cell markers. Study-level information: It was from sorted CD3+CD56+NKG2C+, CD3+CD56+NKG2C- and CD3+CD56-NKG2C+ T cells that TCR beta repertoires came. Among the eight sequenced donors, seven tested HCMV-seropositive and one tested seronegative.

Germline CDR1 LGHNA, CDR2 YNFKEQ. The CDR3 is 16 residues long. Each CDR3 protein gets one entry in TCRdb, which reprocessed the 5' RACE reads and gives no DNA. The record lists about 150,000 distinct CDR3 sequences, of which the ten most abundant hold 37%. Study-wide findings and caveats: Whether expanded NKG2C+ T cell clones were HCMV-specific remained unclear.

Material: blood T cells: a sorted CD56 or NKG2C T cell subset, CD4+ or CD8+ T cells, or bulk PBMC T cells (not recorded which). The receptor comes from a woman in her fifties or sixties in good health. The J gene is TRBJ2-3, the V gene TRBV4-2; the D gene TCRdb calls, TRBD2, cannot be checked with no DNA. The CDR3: CASSSTPLAATDTQYF.